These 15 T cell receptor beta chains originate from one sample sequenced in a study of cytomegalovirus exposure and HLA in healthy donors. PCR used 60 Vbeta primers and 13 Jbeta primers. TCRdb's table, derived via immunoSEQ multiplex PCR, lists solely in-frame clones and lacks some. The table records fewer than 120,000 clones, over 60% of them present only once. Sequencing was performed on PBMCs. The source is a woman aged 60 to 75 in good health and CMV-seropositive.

CDR3 nucleotides: TGTGCCAGCAGCTCCCCCGGGGGGGTGCGAGAGACCCAGTACTTC. Its translation is CASSSPGGVRETQYF. The chain carries TRBV5-4 and TRBJ2-5; TRBD2 matches 8 bases. The germline V gene has CDR1 SGHNT and CDR2 YYREEE (reference sequence). The CDR3 runs to 15 residues. The trim removed 3 bases at V and 4 bases at J, leaving 8 bases unmatched.

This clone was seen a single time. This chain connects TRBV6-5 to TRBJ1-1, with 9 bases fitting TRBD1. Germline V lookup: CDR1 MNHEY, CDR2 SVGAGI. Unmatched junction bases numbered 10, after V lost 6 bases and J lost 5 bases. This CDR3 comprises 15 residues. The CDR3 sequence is CASSAIGTGRTEAFF. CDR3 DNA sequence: TGTGCCAGCAGCGCAATCGGGACAGGGCGTACTGAAGCTTTCTTT.

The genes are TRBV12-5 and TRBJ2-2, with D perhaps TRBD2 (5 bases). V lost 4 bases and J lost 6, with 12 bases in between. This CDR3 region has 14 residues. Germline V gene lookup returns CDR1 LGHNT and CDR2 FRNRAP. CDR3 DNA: TGTGCTAGTGGTTCCGAAATACTAGCCGGGGAGCTGTTTTTT. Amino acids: CASGSEILAGELFF. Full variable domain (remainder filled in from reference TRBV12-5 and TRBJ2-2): DARVTQTPRHKVTEMGQEVTMRCQPILGHNTVFWYRQTMMQGLELLAYFRNRAPLDDSGMPKDRFSAEMPDATLATLKIQPSEPRDSAVYFCASGSEILAGELFFGEGSRLTVL.

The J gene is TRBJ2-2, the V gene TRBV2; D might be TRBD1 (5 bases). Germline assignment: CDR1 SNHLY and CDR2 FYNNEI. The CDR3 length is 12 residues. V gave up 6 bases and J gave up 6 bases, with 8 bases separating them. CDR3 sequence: CASSDSSGELFF. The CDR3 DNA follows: TGTGCCAGCAGCGACAGTTCCGGGGAGCTGTTTTTT.

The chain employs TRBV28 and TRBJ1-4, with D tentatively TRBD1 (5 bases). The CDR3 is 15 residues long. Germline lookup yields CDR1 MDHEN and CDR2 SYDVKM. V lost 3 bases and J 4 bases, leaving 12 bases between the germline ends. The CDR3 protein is CASSLSVGLNEKLFF. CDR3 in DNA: TGTGCCAGCAGTTTGTCAGTGGGGCTTAATGAAAAACTGTTTTTT.

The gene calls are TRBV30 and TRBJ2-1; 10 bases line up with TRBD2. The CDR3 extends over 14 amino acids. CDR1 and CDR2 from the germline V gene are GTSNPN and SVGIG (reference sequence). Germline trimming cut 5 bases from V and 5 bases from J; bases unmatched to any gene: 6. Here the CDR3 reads CAWDSGRADNEQFF. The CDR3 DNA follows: TGTGCCTGGGACAGCGGGAGGGCCGACAATGAGCAGTTCTTC.

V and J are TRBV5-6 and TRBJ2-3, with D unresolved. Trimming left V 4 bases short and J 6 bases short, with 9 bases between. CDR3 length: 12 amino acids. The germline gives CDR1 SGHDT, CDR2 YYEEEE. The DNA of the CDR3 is TGTGCCAGCAGCCGCCCTCAGGATACGCAGTATTTT. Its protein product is CASSRPQDTQYF.

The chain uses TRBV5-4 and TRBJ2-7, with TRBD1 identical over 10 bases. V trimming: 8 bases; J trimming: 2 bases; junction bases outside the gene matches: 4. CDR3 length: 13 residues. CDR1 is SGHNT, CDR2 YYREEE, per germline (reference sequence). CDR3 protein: CASGTGETYEQYF. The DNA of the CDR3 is TGTGCCAGTGGGACAGGGGAGACCTACGAGCAGTACTTC.

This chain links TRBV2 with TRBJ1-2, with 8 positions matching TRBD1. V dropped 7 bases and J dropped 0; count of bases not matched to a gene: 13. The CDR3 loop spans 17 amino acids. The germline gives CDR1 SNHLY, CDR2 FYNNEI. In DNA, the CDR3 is TGTGCCAGCAAACGTACCCCCAACAGGGGGTCTAACTATGGCTACACCTTC. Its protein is CASKRTPNRGSNYGYTF.

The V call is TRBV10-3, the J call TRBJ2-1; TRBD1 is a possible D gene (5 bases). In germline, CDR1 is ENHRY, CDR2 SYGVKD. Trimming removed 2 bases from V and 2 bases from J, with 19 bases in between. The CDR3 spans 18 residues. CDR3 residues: CAISEALGKGSPYNEQFF. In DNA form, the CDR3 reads TGTGCCATCAGTGAGGCTCTTGGGAAGGGGTCGCCCTACAATGAGCAGTTCTTC.

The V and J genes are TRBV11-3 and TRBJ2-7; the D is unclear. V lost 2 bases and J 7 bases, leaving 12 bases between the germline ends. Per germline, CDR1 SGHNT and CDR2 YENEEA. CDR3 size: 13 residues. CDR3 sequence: CASSLRAGREQYF. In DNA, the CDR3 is TGTGCCAGCAGCTTACGAGCCGGTCGGGAGCAGTACTTC.

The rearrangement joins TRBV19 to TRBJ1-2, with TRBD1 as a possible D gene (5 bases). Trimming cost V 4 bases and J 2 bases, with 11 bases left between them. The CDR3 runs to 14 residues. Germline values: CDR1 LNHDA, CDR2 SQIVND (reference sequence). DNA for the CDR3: TGTGCCAGTAGTACCCCGACAGCCAACTATGGCTACACCTTC. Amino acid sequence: CASSTPTANYGYTF. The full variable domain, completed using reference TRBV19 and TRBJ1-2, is DGGITQSPKYLFRKEGQNVTLSCEQNLNHDAMYWYRQDPGQGLRLIYYSQIVNDFQKGDIAEGYSVSREKKESFPLTVTSAQKNPTAFYLCASSTPTANYGYTFGSGTRLTVV.

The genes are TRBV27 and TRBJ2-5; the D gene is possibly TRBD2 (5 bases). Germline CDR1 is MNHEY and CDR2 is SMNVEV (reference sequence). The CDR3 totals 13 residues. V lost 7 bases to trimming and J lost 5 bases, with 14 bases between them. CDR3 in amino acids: CASTRRRGETQYF. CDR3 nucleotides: TGTGCCAGCACCCGGAGGCGCGGGGAGACCCAGTACTTC.

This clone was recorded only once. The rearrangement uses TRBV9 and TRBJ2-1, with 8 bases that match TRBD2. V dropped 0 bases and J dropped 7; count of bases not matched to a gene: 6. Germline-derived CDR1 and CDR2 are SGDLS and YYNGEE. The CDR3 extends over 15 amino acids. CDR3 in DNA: TGTGCCAGCAGCGTAGACAGCGGGAGTGGGAATGAGCAGTTCTTC. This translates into CASSVDSGSGNEQFF.

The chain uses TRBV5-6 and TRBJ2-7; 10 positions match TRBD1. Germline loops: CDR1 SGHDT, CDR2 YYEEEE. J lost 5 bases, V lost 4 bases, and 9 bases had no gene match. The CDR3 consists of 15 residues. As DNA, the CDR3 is TGTGCCAGCAGCCGCGGGACAGGGGTGACAAACGAGCAGTACTTC. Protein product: CASSRGTGVTNEQYF. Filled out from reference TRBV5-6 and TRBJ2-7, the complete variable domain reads DAGVTQSPTHLIKTRGQQVTLRCSPKSGHDTVSWYQQALGQGPQFIFQYYEEEERQRGNFPDRFSGHQFPNYSSELNVNALLLGDSALYLCASSRGTGVTNEQYFGPGTRLTVT.